Below, one TCR beta chain is given with its context. What it binds is unknown. This sample is part of a study of post-analysis software for immune sequencing data. Regarding the study as a whole: Among five TRBV segments more frequent in patients than controls were TRBV5-6, TRBV5-1 and TRBV20-1.

cDNA libraries of TCR beta carried unique molecular identifiers. MiXCR was run by TCRdb on the PCR reads, yielding one entry per CDR3 protein. This sample has around 700,000 distinct CDR3 sequences, with around 60% found just once. The CDR3 contains 12 residues. CDR1 and CDR2 from the germline V gene are SGHTA and FQGNSA. The germline V and J ends were trimmed by 8 bases and 5 bases, with 11 bases remaining between them. The source is a girl aged 2-10 years with multiple sclerosis. The chain carries TRBV7-2 and TRBJ2-3; TRBD1 or TRBD2 may be the D gene (7 bases each). Sample: blood. CDR3 bases: TGTGCCAGCCAGGGGGGGGGAGATACGCAGTATTTT. Translating it yields CASQGGGDTQYF.